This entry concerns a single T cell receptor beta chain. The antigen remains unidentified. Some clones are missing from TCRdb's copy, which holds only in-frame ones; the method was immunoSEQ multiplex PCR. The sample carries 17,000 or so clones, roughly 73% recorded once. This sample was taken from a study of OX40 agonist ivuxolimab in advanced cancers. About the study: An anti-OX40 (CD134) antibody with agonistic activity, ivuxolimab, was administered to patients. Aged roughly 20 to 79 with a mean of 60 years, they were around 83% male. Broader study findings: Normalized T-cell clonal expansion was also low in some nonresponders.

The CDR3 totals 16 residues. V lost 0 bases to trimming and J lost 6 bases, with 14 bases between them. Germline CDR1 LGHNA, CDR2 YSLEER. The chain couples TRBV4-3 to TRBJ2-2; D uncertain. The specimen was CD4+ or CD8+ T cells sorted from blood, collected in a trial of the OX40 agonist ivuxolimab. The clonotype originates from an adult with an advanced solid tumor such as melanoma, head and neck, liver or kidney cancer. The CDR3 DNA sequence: TGCGCCAGCAGCCAAGATGACTGGCCGGCGCCCGGGGAGCTGTTTTTT. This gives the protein CASSQDDWPAPGELFF.